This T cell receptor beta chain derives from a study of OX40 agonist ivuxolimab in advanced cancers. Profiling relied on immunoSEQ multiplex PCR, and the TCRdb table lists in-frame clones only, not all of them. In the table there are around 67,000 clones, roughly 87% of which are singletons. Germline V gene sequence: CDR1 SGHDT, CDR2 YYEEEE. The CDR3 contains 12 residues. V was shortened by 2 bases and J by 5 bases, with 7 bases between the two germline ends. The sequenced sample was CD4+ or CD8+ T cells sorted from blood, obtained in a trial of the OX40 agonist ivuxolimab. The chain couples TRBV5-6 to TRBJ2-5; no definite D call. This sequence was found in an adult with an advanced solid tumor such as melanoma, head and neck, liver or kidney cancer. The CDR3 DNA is TGTGCCAGCAGCTTCAGTAGGGAGACCCAGTACTTC. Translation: CASSFSRETQYF.